This record concerns one T cell receptor beta chain sequence. Produced via immunoSEQ multiplex PCR; TCRdb's table is partial and in-frame only. The sample shows approximately 650,000 clones, nearly 97% of them seen only once. This entry comes from a study of shared clonotypes between healthy human individuals. CDR1 and CDR2 from the germline V gene are MNHEY and SMNVEV (reference sequence). The CDR3 covers 15 residues. Trimming removed 1 base at V and 1 base at J, with 10 bases between. Cells designated naive CD8 were CD45RO-negative and were positively selected for CCR7, with terminally differentiated effector memory CD45RA+ cells excluded.

The sequenced material came from naive CD8+ T cells sorted from blood. The chain links TRBV27 to TRBJ2-5, with unresolved D. The TCR comes from a woman younger than 45 in good health. The CDR3 nucleotides read TGTGCCAGCAGTTTATATCCCAAAGCCCAAGAGACCCAGTACTTC. Its protein is CASSLYPKAQETQYF.